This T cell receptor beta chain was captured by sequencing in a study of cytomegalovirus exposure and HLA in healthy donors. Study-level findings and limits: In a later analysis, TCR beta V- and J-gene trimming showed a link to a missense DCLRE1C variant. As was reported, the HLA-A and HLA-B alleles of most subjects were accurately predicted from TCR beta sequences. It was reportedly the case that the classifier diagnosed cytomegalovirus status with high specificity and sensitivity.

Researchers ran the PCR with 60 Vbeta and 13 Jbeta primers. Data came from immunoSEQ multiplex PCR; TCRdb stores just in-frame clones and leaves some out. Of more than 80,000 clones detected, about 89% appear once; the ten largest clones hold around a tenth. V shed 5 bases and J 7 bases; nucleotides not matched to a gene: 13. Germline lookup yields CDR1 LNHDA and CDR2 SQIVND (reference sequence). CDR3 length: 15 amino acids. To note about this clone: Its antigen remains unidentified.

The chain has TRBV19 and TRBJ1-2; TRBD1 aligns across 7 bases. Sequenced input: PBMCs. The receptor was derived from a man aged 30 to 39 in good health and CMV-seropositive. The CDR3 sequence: CASSLARDRRSGYTF. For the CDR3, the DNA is TGTGCCAGTAGTCTCGCTCGGGACAGAAGAAGTGGCTACACCTTC. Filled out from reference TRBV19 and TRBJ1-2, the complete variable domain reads DGGITQSPKYLFRKEGQNVTLSCEQNLNHDAMYWYRQDPGQGLRLIYYSQIVNDFQKGDIAEGYSVSREKKESFPLTVTSAQKNPTAFYLCASSLARDRRSGYTFGSGTRLTVV.